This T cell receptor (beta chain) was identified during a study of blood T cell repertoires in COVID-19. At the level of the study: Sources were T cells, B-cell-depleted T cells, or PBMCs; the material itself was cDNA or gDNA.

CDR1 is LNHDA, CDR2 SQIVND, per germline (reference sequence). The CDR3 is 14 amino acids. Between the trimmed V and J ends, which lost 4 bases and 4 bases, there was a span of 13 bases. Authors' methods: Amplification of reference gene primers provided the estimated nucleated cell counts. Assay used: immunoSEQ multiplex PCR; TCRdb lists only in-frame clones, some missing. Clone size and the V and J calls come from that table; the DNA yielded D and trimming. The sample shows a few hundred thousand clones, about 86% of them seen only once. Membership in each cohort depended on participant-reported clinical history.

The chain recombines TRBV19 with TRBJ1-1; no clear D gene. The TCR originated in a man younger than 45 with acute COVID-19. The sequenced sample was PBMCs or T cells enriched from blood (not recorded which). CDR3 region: CASSTLAEATEAFF. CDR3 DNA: TGTGCCAGTAGTACCTTGGCTGAGGCCACTGAAGCTTTCTTT. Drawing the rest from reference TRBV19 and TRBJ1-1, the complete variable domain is DGGITQSPKYLFRKEGQNVTLSCEQNLNHDAMYWYRQDPGQGLRLIYYSQIVNDFQKGDIAEGYSVSREKKESFPLTVTSAQKNPTAFYLCASSTLAEATEAFFGQGTRLTVV.